This T cell receptor beta chain comes out of a study of T cell repertoires in aging, cancer and after chemotherapy. Across the whole study: Six age groups, ranging from 30 or younger to 70 or older, included the donors. Around 10 million TCR reads were in the whole dataset. Findings and limits, study-wide: In healthy donors, age-related TCR diversity loss mainly reflected lost richness.

This clonotype was found a few times. Its antigen is still unknown. With 5 bases removed from V and 5 bases from J, the gap between germline ends came to 21 bases. CDR1 and CDR2 (germline): MNHEY, SVGAGI. The CDR3 sequence is 16 residues long. TRB rearrangements spanning V, D and J were amplified using mixed TRB-A/B primers. TCRdb re-derived calls from the multiplex PCR reads in MiXCR, one entry per CDR3 protein. The table includes about 5,000 distinct CDR3 sequences, roughly 26% detected once. TCR beta rearrangements were amplified from peripheral blood genomic DNA. This sequence joins TRBV6-5 and TRBJ1-2; D is perhaps TRBD1 (5 bases). The source material was blood. The clonotype was recovered from a human donor with a solid tumor. The CDR3 nucleotides read TGTGCCAGCAGTCAATGGGGGACTCATCCTGAGTATGGCTACACCTTC. It translates to CASSQWGTHPEYGYTF.